What follows describes a single TCR beta chain. The antigen is not known. Produced via immunoSEQ multiplex PCR; TCRdb's table is partial and in-frame only. Of around 1,900,000 clones in the sample, roughly 95% are singletons; the top ten hold around 1.7%. Terminally differentiated effector memory CD45RA+ cells were excluded by CCR7 positive selection of CD45RO-negative cells. This sample is drawn from a study of shared clonotypes between healthy human individuals. The study's findings and limits: Rarefaction showed sorted-subset sequencing was incomplete despite large depth.

Sequencing was carried out using naive CD8+ T cells from PBMCs. The TCR sequence derives from a man between 18 and 29 years old in good health. Some clones in this sample may be carry-over from other donors' samples.

DNA for the CDR3: TGCGCCAGCAGCCAAGATGCAGGGGCGAACACTGAAGCTTTCTTT. Encoded protein: CASSQDAGANTEAFF. J is TRBJ1-1 and V is TRBV4-1; D is perhaps TRBD1 (6 bases). This CDR3 is built from 15 residues. Germline CDR1 reads MGHRA; CDR2 reads YSYEKL. With 0 bases removed from V and 1 base from J, the gap between germline ends came to 9 bases.